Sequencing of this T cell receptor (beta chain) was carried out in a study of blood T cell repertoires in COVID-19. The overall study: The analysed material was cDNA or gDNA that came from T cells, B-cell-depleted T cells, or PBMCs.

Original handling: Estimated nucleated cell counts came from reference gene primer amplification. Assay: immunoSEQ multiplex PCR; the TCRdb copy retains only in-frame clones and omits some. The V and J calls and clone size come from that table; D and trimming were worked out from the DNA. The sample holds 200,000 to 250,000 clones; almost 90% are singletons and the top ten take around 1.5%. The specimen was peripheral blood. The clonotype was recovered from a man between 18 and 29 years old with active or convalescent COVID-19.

Here the CDR3 reads CAIRKTGPETQYF. DNA for the CDR3: TGTGCCATCAGAAAGACAGGGCCTGAGACCCAGTACTTC. The chain carries TRBV10-3 and TRBJ2-5, with 7 bases matching TRBD1. Germline values: CDR1 ENHRY, CDR2 SYGVKD. With V trimmed by 6 bases and J by 5 bases, 6 bases remained unmatched. This CDR3 comprises 13 residues.